The clone carrying this T cell receptor beta chain was picked up one time. This entry belongs to a study of blood T cell repertoires in COVID-19. The method was immunoSEQ multiplex PCR; TCRdb's version includes in-frame clones alone and lacks a portion of them. The data show some 220,000 clones, about 83% seen once. The junction had 1 base not matched to a gene; V was cut back by 1 base and J by 5 bases. The CDR3 length is 15 residues. In germline, CDR1 is LGHDT, CDR2 YNNKEL (reference sequence). Material for sequencing was peripheral blood. The chain has TRBV3-1 (or the pseudogene TRBV3-2) and TRBJ1-5; TRBD1 agrees at 11 bases. The clonotype originates from a woman aged 25 to 39 with COVID-19, enrolled during active disease. CDR3 region: CASSQADRGHQPQHF. The CDR3 DNA follows: TGTGCCAGCAGCCAAGCGGACAGGGGGCATCAGCCCCAGCATTTT.